This T cell receptor beta chain was retrieved from a study of a mutant IDH1 vaccine in newly diagnosed glioma. TCRdb's copy holds only in-frame clones and misses some; the assay was immunoSEQ multiplex PCR. The data hold some 47,000 clones, with around 81% observed a single time. This clone was found once. The antigen is undetermined. Indicated time point: week 35, safety follow-up. In the vaccine, a single dose held 300 ug of the mutant IDH1 20-mer peptide, along with topical imiquimod. The CDR3 consists of 14 residues. V lost 4 bases to trimming and J lost 6 bases, with 12 bases between them. Per germline, CDR1 MNHNS and CDR2 SASEGT.

The clonotype was recovered from a woman aged 40 to 55 with glioma. Some clones in this sample may be carry-over from other donors' samples. The V and J genes are TRBV6-1 and TRBJ1-4; D unclear. This material consisted of PBMCs, taken from a glioma patient whose treatment included an IDH1 peptide vaccine. In DNA, the CDR3 is TGTGCCAGCAGTGGTATAGAGTCCTATGAAAAACTGTTTTTT. Translating gives CASSGIESYEKLFF.